The 13 T cell receptor beta chains below all came from one sample that was sequenced in a study of OX40 agonist ivuxolimab in advanced cancers. The protocol was immunoSEQ multiplex PCR, while the TCRdb copy is restricted to in-frame clones and leaves out a portion. The repertoire holds roughly 86,000 clones, with approximately 86% as singletons. This material consisted of CD4+ or CD8+ T cells sorted from blood, taken in a trial of the OX40 agonist ivuxolimab. The receptors stem from an adult with an advanced solid tumor such as melanoma, head and neck, liver or kidney cancer.

J is TRBJ2-7 and V is TRBV28, with 7 nucleotides matching TRBD2. Germline V lookup: CDR1 MDHEN, CDR2 SYDVKM. The V gene end was trimmed by 5 bases and the J gene end by 3 bases; junction bases not matched to a gene: 4. This CDR3 region has 13 residues. The chain's CDR3 is CASSSGTHYEQYF. The CDR3 DNA reads as TGTGCCAGCAGTAGCGGGACCCACTACGAGCAGTACTTC.

V is TRBV4-3 and J is TRBJ2-2; D unresolved. The germline V gene has CDR1 LGHNA and CDR2 YSLEER. This CDR3 is 13 amino acids long. With 0 bases removed from V and 7 bases from J, the gap between germline ends came to 6 bases. The chain's CDR3 is CASSQDLGGELFF. The CDR3 nucleotides read TGCGCCAGCAGCCAAGATCTAGGCGGGGAGCTGTTTTTT.

V usage is TRBV7-3 and J usage is TRBJ2-3; TRBD1 agrees at 8 bases. Losses at the gene ends were 5 bases for V and 1 base for J; bases not matched to a gene: 8. Germline values: CDR1 SGHTA, CDR2 FQGTGA. This CDR3 region has 16 residues. The CDR3 loop reads CASSHSTGEGTDTQYF. CDR3 DNA sequence: TGTGCCAGCAGCCACTCGACAGGGGAAGGCACAGATACGCAGTATTTT.

This chain links TRBV6-1 with TRBJ1-5; 11 bases line up with TRBD1. V was clipped by 5 bases and J by 9 bases; unmatched bases: 6. The CDR3 contains 14 residues. The germline V gene has CDR1 MNHNS and CDR2 SASEGT. CDR3 in amino acids: CASSRTGGKRPQHF. CDR3 nucleotide sequence: TGTGCCAGCAGTCGGACAGGGGGCAAGAGGCCCCAGCATTTT.

This clone was counted a single time. The chain has TRBV6-1 and TRBJ1-1; a possible D gene is TRBD1 (5 bases). The germline CDR1 and CDR2 sequences are MNHNS and SASEGT. V lost 7 bases, J lost 1 base, and 16 bases lay in between. The CDR3 extends over 15 amino acids. For the CDR3, the DNA is TGTGCCAGCACTCCGGGGGGAAGGGGGAACACTGAAGCTTTCTTT. Protein sequence: CASTPGGRGNTEAFF.

The chain links TRBV19 to TRBJ1-6, with 7 bases identical to TRBD1. The J segment lost 7 bases and the V segment lost 5 bases, leaving 5 bases of the junction unmatched. The CDR3 consists of 14 residues. Germline V lookup: CDR1 LNHDA, CDR2 SQIVND (reference sequence). The CDR3 loop reads CASSAGQLNSPLHF. CDR3 nucleotides: TGTGCCAGTAGTGCGGGACAGCTAAATTCACCCCTCCACTTT.

The rearrangement uses TRBV2 and TRBJ1-2; no definite D call. Between the trimmed V and J ends, which lost 6 bases and 4 bases, there was a span of 9 bases. This CDR3 has 12 amino acids. Germline V gives CDR1 SNHLY, CDR2 FYNNEI. CDR3 sequence: CASSWVLYGYTF. The CDR3 DNA reads TGTGCCAGCAGCTGGGTCCTCTATGGCTACACCTTC.

V is TRBV7-8 and J is TRBJ1-6; tentatively, D is TRBD1 (6 bases). The CDR3 extends over 15 amino acids. The V gene's germline CDR1 is SGHVS and CDR2 FQNEAQ. V dropped 3 bases and J dropped 7 bases, with 13 bases sitting between them. The CDR3 spells CASSLEGRGNSPLHF. CDR3 DNA sequence: TGTGCCAGCAGCTTGGAGGGCAGGGGAAATTCACCCCTCCACTTT. Looking up the rest from reference TRBV7-8 and TRBJ1-6 gives the full variable domain: GAGVSQSPRYKVAKRGQDVALRCDPISGHVSLFWYQQALGQGPEFLTYFQNEAQLDKSGLPSDRFFAERPEGSVSTLKIQRTQQEDSAVYLCASSLEGRGNSPLHFGNGTRLTVT.

This chain's CDR3 is CASSLTGFRTGELFF. The DNA for the CDR3 is TGTGCCAGCTCGCTCACAGGGTTTCGGACCGGGGAGCTGTTTTTT. The V and J genes are TRBV25-1 and TRBJ2-2; perhaps TRBD1 as D (6 bases). V lost 8 bases to trimming and J lost 5 bases, with 18 bases between them. The CDR3 contains 15 residues. CDR1 is MGHDK and CDR2 is SYGVNS in the germline V gene.

V and J are TRBV7-8 and TRBJ2-1; TRBD2 matches at 7 bases. V lost 0 bases and J lost 4; bases outside the gene matches: 9. Germline CDR1 is SGHVS and CDR2 is FQNEAQ. This CDR3 contains 17 residues. The DNA for the CDR3 is TGTGCCAGCAGCTTAGCACTAAGACTAGCCCATTACAATGAGCAGTTCTTC. It specifies CASSLALRLAHYNEQFF.

The chain employs TRBV11-2 and TRBJ2-5; D gene ambiguous. Germline V gene sequence: CDR1 SGHAT, CDR2 FQNNGV. Trimming removed 0 bases from V and 8 bases from J, with 7 bases in between. This CDR3 contains 12 residues. The DNA for the CDR3 is TGTGCCAGCAGCTTAGAAAGGGTAACCCAGTACTTC. It encodes CASSLERVTQYF.

This chain's CDR3 is CASSFGSNQPQHF. The CDR3 DNA reads TGTGCCAGCAGCTTTGGTAGCAATCAGCCCCAGCATTTT. The V gene is TRBV5-6, the J gene TRBJ1-5; D not certain. The CDR3 extends over 13 amino acids. V lost 2 bases to trimming and J lost 0 bases, with 3 bases between them. Per the germline V gene, CDR1 is SGHDT and CDR2 is YYEEEE.

This chain connects TRBV11-3 to TRBJ2-5, with a tentative D call TRBD1 (6 bases). Trimming removed 1 base from V and 5 bases from J, with 14 bases in between. The CDR3 contains 15 residues. The germline V gene encodes CDR1 SGHNT and CDR2 YENEEA. In DNA form, the CDR3 reads TGTGCCAGCAGCTTAGGGACAGCAGACAGGGAGACCCAGTACTTC. This sequence encodes CASSLGTADRETQYF.